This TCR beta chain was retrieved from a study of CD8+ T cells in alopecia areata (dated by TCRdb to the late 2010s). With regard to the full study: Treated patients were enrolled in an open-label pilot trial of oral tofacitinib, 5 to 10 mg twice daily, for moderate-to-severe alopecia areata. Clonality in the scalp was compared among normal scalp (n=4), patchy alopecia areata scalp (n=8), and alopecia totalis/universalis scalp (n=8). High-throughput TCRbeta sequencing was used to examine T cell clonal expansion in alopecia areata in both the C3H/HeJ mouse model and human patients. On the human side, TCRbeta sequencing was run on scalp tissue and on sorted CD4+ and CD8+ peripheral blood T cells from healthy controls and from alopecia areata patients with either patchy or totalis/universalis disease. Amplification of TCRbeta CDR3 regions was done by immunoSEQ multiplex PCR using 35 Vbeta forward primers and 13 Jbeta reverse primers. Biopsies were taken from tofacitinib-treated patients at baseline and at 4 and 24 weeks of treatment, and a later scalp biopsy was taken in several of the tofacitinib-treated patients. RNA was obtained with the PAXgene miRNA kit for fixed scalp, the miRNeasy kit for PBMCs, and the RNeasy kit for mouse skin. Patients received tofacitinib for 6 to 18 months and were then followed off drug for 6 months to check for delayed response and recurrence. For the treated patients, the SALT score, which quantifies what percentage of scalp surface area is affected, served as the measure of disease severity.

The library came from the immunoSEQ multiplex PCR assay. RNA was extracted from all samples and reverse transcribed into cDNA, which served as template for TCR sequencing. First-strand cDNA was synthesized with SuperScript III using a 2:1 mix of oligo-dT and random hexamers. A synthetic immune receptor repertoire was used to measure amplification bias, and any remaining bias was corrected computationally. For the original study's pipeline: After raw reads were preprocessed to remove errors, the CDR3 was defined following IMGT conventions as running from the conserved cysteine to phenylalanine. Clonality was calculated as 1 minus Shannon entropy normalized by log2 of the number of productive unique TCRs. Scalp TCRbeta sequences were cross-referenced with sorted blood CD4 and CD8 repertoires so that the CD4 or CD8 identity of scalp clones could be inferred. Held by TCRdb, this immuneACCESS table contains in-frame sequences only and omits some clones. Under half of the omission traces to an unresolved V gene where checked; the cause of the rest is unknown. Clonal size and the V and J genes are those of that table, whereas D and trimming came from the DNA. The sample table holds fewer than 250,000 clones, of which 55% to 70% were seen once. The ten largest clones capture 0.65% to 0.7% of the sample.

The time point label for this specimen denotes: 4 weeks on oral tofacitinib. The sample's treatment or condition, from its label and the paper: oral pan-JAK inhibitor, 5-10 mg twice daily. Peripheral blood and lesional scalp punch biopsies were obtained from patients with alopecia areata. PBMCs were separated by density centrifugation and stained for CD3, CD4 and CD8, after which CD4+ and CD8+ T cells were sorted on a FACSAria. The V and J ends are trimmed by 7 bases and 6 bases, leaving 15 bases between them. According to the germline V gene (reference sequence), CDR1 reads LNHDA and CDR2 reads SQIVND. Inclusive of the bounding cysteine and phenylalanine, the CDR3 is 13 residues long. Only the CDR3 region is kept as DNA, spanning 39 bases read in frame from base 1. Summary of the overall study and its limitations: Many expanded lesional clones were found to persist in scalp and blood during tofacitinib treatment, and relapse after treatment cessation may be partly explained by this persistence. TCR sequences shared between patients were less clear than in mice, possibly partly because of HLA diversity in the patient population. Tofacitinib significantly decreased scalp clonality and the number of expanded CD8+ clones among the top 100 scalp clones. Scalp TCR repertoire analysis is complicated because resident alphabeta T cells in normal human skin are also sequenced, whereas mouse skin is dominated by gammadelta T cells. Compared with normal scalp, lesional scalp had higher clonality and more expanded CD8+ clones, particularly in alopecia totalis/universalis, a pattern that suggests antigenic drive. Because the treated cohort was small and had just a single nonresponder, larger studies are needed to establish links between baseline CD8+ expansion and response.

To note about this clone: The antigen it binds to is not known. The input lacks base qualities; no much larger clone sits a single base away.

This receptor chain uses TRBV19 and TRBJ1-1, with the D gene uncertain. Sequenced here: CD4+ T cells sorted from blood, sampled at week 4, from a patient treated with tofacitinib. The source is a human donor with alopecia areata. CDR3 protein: CASKEPVSPEAFF. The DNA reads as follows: TGTGCCAGTAAGGAGCCGGTTAGCCCTGAAGCTTTCTTT.